The T cell receptor beta chain described here comes from a study of human T cells and chemical hapten exposure. Study in general: Sensitization was performed using 2% DPC on an approximately 2 cm by approximately 2 cm upper inner arm skin site. The study, taken as a whole, reports: PT1 expanded TCR counts correlated positively with patch test score.

From the RACE reads, TCRdb called clonotypes with MiXCR, one entry per CDR3 protein. The table has about 380,000 distinct CDR3 sequences, 4.8% seen once. Germline CDR1 reads SGHDT; CDR2 reads YYEEEE. This CDR3 region has 14 residues. V dropped 5 bases and J dropped 4 bases, with 16 bases sitting between them. Indicated time point: patch test 1, 2 weeks after DPC sensitization. Treatment defined: therapeutic diphenylcyclopropenone sensitization with weekly scalp DPC. In its sample, this clonotype was seen many times. The target antigen is unknown. The sequenced sample was whole blood, obtained in connection with sensitization to the hapten diphenylcyclopropenone (DPC). The sequence was collected from a woman aged 45 to 65 with alopecia areata. Some clones in this sample may be carry-over from other donors' samples. The chain has TRBV5-6 and TRBJ2-7, with D hard to call. The CDR3 nucleotides read TGTGCCAGCAGTCGGACGGCCCTTCGTTACGAGCAGTACTTC. Translation gives CASSRTALRYEQYF.